The next 31 T cell receptor beta chains were all read from a single sample in a study of T cell responses to AZD1222 COVID-19 vaccine. Only in-frame clones appear in the TCRdb table, and some are missing; sequencing was by immunoSEQ multiplex PCR. The sample has about 180,000 clones, 85% to 90% seen once. Sequenced here: peripheral blood, sampled on day 0 of AZD1222 vaccination. These receptors all stem from an adult in good health.

V usage is TRBV3-1 (or the pseudogene TRBV3-2) and J usage is TRBJ1-1; D gene ambiguous. Looked up from germline, CDR1 is LGHDT and CDR2 is YNNKEL (reference sequence). This CDR3 has 14 residues. V was clipped by 4 bases and J by 4 bases, with 13 bases between them. For the CDR3, the DNA is TGTGCCAGCAGCCCCGCGTTTTTGGGCACTGAAGCTTTCTTT. This translates into CASSPAFLGTEAFF.

This rearrangement joins TRBV9 to TRBJ2-5; D possibly corresponds to TRBD2 (6 bases). The CDR3 is 16 amino acids. CDR1 and CDR2 (germline): SGDLS, YYNGEE. V was trimmed by 0 bases and J by 1 base, leaving 13 bases between them. CDR3 in DNA: TGTGCCAGCAGCGTAGGGGCTAGCGTTTTCCAAGAGACCCAGTACTTC. Translated, it gives CASSVGASVFQETQYF.

CDR3 coding DNA: TGCAGCGTTGAAGTTGTCGGGGCGTGGAGTGAGCAGTTCTTC. It specifies CSVEVVGAWSEQFF. The chain carries TRBV29-1 and TRBJ2-1; D possibly uses TRBD1 or TRBD2 (5 bases each). The CDR3 spans 14 residues. CDR1 SQVTM and CDR2 ANQGSEA come from the germline V gene. Trimming took 1 base from V and 9 from J, leaving 16 bases between them.

The CDR3: CASSQTAGKGWTEAFF. The DNA of the CDR3 is TGTGCCAGCAGCCAAACCGCTGGTAAGGGTTGGACTGAAGCTTTCTTT. The chain employs TRBV4-2 and TRBJ1-1; D remains ambiguous. Germline assignment: CDR1 LGHNA and CDR2 YNFKEQ. CDR3 size: 16 residues. Trimming took off 2 bases at V and 5 bases at J, with 18 bases between the two ends.

The chain joins TRBV3-1 (or the pseudogene TRBV3-2) to TRBJ2-4; D not resolved. V lost 0 bases and J 8 bases, leaving 14 bases between the germline ends. The CDR3 contains 15 residues. Germline CDR1 reads LGHDT; CDR2 reads YNNKEL (reference sequence). The CDR3 DNA reads TGTGCCAGCAGCCAAGAGACCGATTTTTCGGACATTCAGTACTTC. It yields the protein CASSQETDFSDIQYF.

For this clone: Within the sample, other DNA sequences also encode this same CDR3. The chain employs TRBV29-1 and TRBJ1-1; 7 nucleotides line up with TRBD1. CDR1 is SQVTM, CDR2 ANQGSEA, per germline. J was trimmed by 5 bases and V by 4 bases; bases with no gene match: 7. The CDR3 contains 13 residues. The CDR3 spells CSVGQGVGTEAFF. CDR3 coding DNA: TGCAGCGTTGGACAGGGCGTAGGAACTGAAGCTTTCTTT.

The rearrangement links TRBV28 to TRBJ2-7, with TRBD1 matching over 7 bases. Germline assignment: CDR1 MDHEN and CDR2 SYDVKM. The CDR3 covers 17 residues. The junction had 15 bases not matched to a gene; V was cut back by 5 bases and J by 2 bases. CDR3 in DNA: TGTGCCAGCAGTCTTAGACAGGGATGGGGTTTGGCCTACGAGCAGTACTTC. Encoded protein: CASSLRQGWGLAYEQYF.

This clone appeared a few times. The J gene is TRBJ2-1, the V gene TRBV3-1 (or the pseudogene TRBV3-2), with D unclear. The CDR3 covers 16 residues. The V end was cut by 0 bases, the J end by 6 bases, with 15 bases between. Looked up from germline, CDR1 is LGHDT and CDR2 is YNNKEL (reference sequence). The CDR3 region has the DNA TGTGCCAGCAGCCAAGATGATAAAGTTCTGGTCAATGAGCAGTTCTTC. Translated, it gives CASSQDDKVLVNEQFF.

The chain links TRBV7-6 to TRBJ2-3, with 7 bases lining up with TRBD2. Trimming took 3 bases from V and 6 from J; bases not matched to a gene: 18. The CDR3 extends over 18 amino acids. Germline assignment: CDR1 SGHVS and CDR2 FNYEAQ. CDR3 protein: CASSFPGEGKGYTDTQYF. The CDR3 DNA sequence: TGTGCCAGCAGCTTCCCTGGGGAGGGGAAGGGATACACGGATACGCAGTATTTT. The entire variable domain, with the rest obtained from reference TRBV7-6 and TRBJ2-3, is as follows: GAGVSQSPRYKVTKRGQDVALRCDPISGHVSLYWYRQALGQGPEFLTYFNYEAQQDKSGLPNDRFSAERPEGSISTLTIQRTEQRDSAMYRCASSFPGEGKGYTDTQYFGPGTRLTVL.

The J gene is TRBJ2-7, the V gene TRBV9; 9 bases fit TRBD2. V was clipped by 5 bases and J by 3 bases; unmatched bases: 12. Germline CDR1 reads SGDLS; CDR2 reads YYNGEE. The CDR3 runs 16 residues. The CDR3 DNA sequence: TGTGCCAGCAGTCCCCTAGCGGGAACAGCTCTCTACGAGCAGTACTTC. It is translated as CASSPLAGTALYEQYF.

This clone was found a few times. The chain couples TRBV9 to TRBJ1-6; D unresolved. CDR1 is SGDLS and CDR2 is YYNGEE in the germline V gene. V lost 0 bases, J lost 5 bases, and 9 bases lay in between. This CDR3 has 15 residues. This CDR3 reads CASSVAQAHNSPLHF. The CDR3 region has the DNA TGTGCCAGCAGCGTAGCCCAGGCGCATAATTCACCCCTCCACTTT.

This clone was recorded once. The chain carries TRBV10-3 and TRBJ1-1; D is unresolved. The CDR3 loop spans 14 amino acids. Germline CDR1 reads ENHRY; CDR2 reads SYGVKD. Trimming removed 2 bases from V and 1 base from J, with 8 bases in between. The CDR3 region is CAISERAGNTEAFF. As DNA, the CDR3 is TGTGCCATCAGTGAGAGGGCGGGGAACACTGAAGCTTTCTTT.

The rearrangement links TRBV6-1 to TRBJ2-7, with D uncertain. The CDR3 sequence is 14 residues long. Germline V gene sequence: CDR1 MNHNS, CDR2 SASEGT. The V gene lost 5 bases and the J gene lost 2 bases, with 13 bases spanning the gap. The CDR3 DNA follows: TGTGCCAGCAGTCATGCGACATACCCCTACGAGCAGTACTTC. It specifies CASSHATYPYEQYF.

The chain is built from TRBV5-4 and TRBJ1-1; D may be TRBD1 (5 bases). Germline CDR1 is SGHNT and CDR2 is YYREEE (reference sequence). The CDR3 runs to 15 residues. The V end lost 4 bases, the J end lost 3 bases, and 16 bases lay between the germline ends. In DNA, the CDR3 is TGTGCCAGCAGCCCCTTCGCGGGACGGGACACTGAAGCTTTCTTT. It encodes CASSPFAGRDTEAFF.

Regarding this clone: Other nucleotide sequences in the sample specify the same CDR3. J is TRBJ2-7 and V is TRBV21-1; the table's D call TRBD2 went unverified against the DNA. TRBV21-1 is given as a pseudogene. CDR3 length: 15 amino acids. CDR3 loop: CASSKNPGLANEQYF. The CDR3 DNA reads as TGTGCCAGCAGCAAAAATCCGGGACTAGCTAACGAGCAGTACTTC.

The V call is TRBV12-5, the J call TRBJ2-1; D gene uncertain. Trimming left V 3 bases short and J 8 bases short, with 5 bases between. This CDR3 contains 11 residues. Germline loops: CDR1 LGHNT, CDR2 FRNRAP. In DNA form, the CDR3 reads TGTGCTAGTGGTTTAAGAGATGAGCAGTTCTTC. Residues: CASGLRDEQFF.

This chain joins TRBV10-3 and TRBJ2-1; D ambiguous. In germline, CDR1 is ENHRY, CDR2 SYGVKD. The germline V and J ends were trimmed by 4 bases and 4 bases, with 5 bases remaining between them. The CDR3 is 12 residues long. CDR3 nucleotides: TGTGCCATCAGTGGGATTTACAATGAGCAGTTCTTC. This translates into CAISGIYNEQFF.

The rearrangement joins TRBV11-3 to TRBJ2-2, with D tentatively TRBD2 (5 bases). Germline V gene lookup returns CDR1 SGHNT and CDR2 YENEEA. This CDR3 comprises 14 residues. Trimming cost V 4 bases and J 5 bases, with 11 bases left between them. CDR3 DNA sequence: TGTGCCAGCAGCTCCCTCGGAGGAACCGGGGAGCTGTTTTTT. This translates into CASSSLGGTGELFF.

This chain links TRBV25-1 with TRBJ1-5; weak D call: TRBD1 (6 bases). The CDR3 is 14 amino acids. CDR1 MGHDK and CDR2 SYGVNS come from the germline V gene. Trimming removed 6 bases at V and 3 bases at J, with 12 bases between. The CDR3 loop reads CASRETGLNQPQHF. The CDR3 nucleotides read TGTGCCAGCAGAGAGACAGGTCTCAATCAGCCCCAGCATTTT.

The chain joins TRBV12-5 to TRBJ2-2; D is ambiguous. Looked up from germline, CDR1 is LGHNT and CDR2 is FRNRAP. This CDR3 spans 14 amino acids. The ends were cut back, 6 bases at V and 8 bases at J, with 16 bases in the middle. CDR3 sequence (DNA): TGTGCTAGTGGCCTCACTACCCCCAGTGGGGAGCTGTTTTTT. This encodes CASGLTTPSGELFF.

The gene calls are TRBV18 and TRBJ1-2; no clear D. CDR3 length: 14 residues. V was trimmed by 4 bases and J by 3 bases, leaving 12 bases between them. Germline V CDR1 and CDR2: KGHSH, LQKENI. The CDR3 loop is CASSLTQTYYGYTF. DNA for the CDR3: TGTGCCAGCTCACTCACCCAGACATACTATGGCTACACCTTC.

The rearrangement joins TRBV19 to TRBJ2-1; 12 bases map to TRBD2. Germline CDR1 LNHDA, CDR2 SQIVND (reference sequence). After removal of 1 base from V and 8 bases from J, the junction contained 6 bases not matched to a gene. The CDR3 is 16 amino acids. CDR3 coding DNA: TGTGCCAGTAGTATAGGGCCTAGCGGGAGGGGCGATGAGCAGTTCTTC. Its protein is CASSIGPSGRGDEQFF.

V and J are TRBV5-1 and TRBJ2-1; tentative D call: TRBD1 (7 bases). Germline V gene lookup returns CDR1 SGHRS and CDR2 YFSETQ. There are 12 residues in the CDR3. Between the trimmed V and J ends, which lost 2 bases and 13 bases, there was a span of 13 bases. CDR3 amino acids: CASSFRGTEQFF. As DNA, the CDR3 is TGCGCCAGCAGCTTTCGCGGGACAGAACAGTTCTTC.

The chain joins TRBV11-3 to TRBJ2-1; the D call may be TRBD1 or TRBD2 (6 bases each). Trimming shortened V by 2 bases and J by 13 bases, and 21 bases separated the two germline ends. This CDR3 is built from 15 residues. Germline V gives CDR1 SGHNT, CDR2 YENEEA. In nucleotides, the CDR3 is TGTGCCAGCAGCTTACACCCTCCCACGGGGGCGGCACAGTTCTTC. Protein product: CASSLHPPTGAAQFF.

The chain uses TRBV2 and TRBJ1-1; 10 nucleotides line up with TRBD1. The CDR3 length is 15 residues. In germline, CDR1 is SNHLY, CDR2 FYNNEI. V trimming: 6 bases; J trimming: 5 bases; junction bases outside the gene matches: 9. CDR3 protein: CASRKTGTGVTEAFF. In DNA, the CDR3 is TGTGCCAGCAGGAAGACCGGGACAGGGGTAACTGAAGCTTTCTTT. Variable domain in full (rest from reference TRBV2 and TRBJ1-1): EPEVTQTPSHQVTQMGQEVILRCVPISNHLYFYWYRQILGQKVEFLVSFYNNEISEKSEIFDDQFSVERPDGSNFTLKIRSTKLEDSAMYFCASRKTGTGVTEAFFGQGTRLTVV.

The V call is TRBV6-5, the J call TRBJ1-2; D is perhaps TRBD1 (6 bases). Trimming left V 6 bases short and J 0 bases short, with 17 bases between. The CDR3 length is 16 residues. The germline V gene has CDR1 MNHEY and CDR2 SVGAGI. CDR3 in amino acids: CASSYRESRANYGYTF. The DNA of the CDR3 is TGTGCCAGCAGCTACAGGGAATCTCGAGCTAACTATGGCTACACCTTC.

The chain combines TRBV10-2 with TRBJ1-5, with 8 bases that match TRBD1. Trimming removed 2 bases from V and 1 base from J; junction bases left unmatched: 4. Per the germline V gene, CDR1 is WSHSY and CDR2 is SAAADI. The CDR3 runs to 16 residues. CDR3 residues: CASSELNRGSNQPQHF. In nucleotides, the CDR3 is TGCGCCAGCAGTGAGCTGAACAGGGGGAGCAATCAGCCCCAGCATTTT.

The V and J genes are TRBV6-6 and TRBJ1-5; D may be TRBD1 (5 bases). V was pared by 6 bases and J by 5 bases, with 17 bases between. The CDR3 is 15 amino acids. Germline-derived CDR1 and CDR2 are MNHNY and SVGAGI (reference sequence). The CDR3 nucleotides read TGTGCCAGCAGGGGGGACGGTGGAGGATATCAGCCCCAGCATTTT. As protein: CASRGDGGGYQPQHF.

The chain is built from TRBV5-5 and TRBJ2-1, with 14 bases that match TRBD2. This CDR3 comprises 15 residues. CDR1 SGHKS and CDR2 YYEKEE come from the germline V gene (reference sequence). The trim removed 4 bases at V and 8 bases at J, leaving 5 bases unmatched. CDR3 sequence: CASSLGLAGEYEQFF. CDR3 nucleotides: TGTGCCAGCAGCCTGGGACTAGCGGGAGAGTATGAGCAGTTCTTC.

The J gene is TRBJ2-3, the V gene TRBV15, with D perhaps matching TRBD2 (6 bases). The germline V gene encodes CDR1 LNHNV and CDR2 YYDKDF (reference sequence). The V end was cut by 8 bases, the J end by 3 bases, with 15 bases between. The CDR3 spans 14 residues. CDR3 in amino acids: CATSSPGETDTQYF. CDR3 DNA sequence: TGTGCCACCTCGTCCCCGGGAGAAACAGATACGCAGTATTTT.

The chain recombines TRBV19 with TRBJ1-4; D not resolved. The CDR3 runs 14 residues. Deletions cut 3 bases from V and 5 bases from J, with 10 bases between. The V gene's germline CDR1 is LNHDA and CDR2 SQIVND (reference sequence). The CDR3 DNA is TGTGCCAGTAGTATTCAGGACGGAAATGAAAAACTGTTTTTT. Amino acid sequence: CASSIQDGNEKLFF.